This note documents a single T cell receptor (beta chain) sequence. Its antigen is not identified. Germline CDR1 and CDR2: SGHAT and FQNNGV. CDR3 length: 16 amino acids. J lost 9 bases, V lost 4 bases, and 10 bases had no gene match. The record originates from a study of shared clonotypes between healthy human individuals. Study-level information: Used for every donor were three CD4 naive, three CD4 memory, two CD8 naive and one CD8 memory plate. Findings of the study overall: A limitation of the genetic and exposure-history diversity represented arose from few donors. Unshared clonotypes carried lower generation probabilities than those common to all four donors.

The protocol was immunoSEQ multiplex PCR, while the TCRdb copy is restricted to in-frame clones and leaves out a portion. The table lists some 1.1 million clones, roughly 80% of them singletons. V gene TRBV11-2 combines with J gene TRBJ2-1; 12 bases fit TRBD2. Material for sequencing was memory CD4+ T cells from PBMCs. Subset here: CD45RA-negative fraction. The TCR sequence derives from a man between 18 and 35 years old in good health. Some clones in this sample may be carry-over from other donors' samples. CDR3: CASSWTRLAGEGEQFF. In DNA form, the CDR3 reads TGTGCCAGCAGCTGGACCCGACTAGCGGGAGAGGGTGAGCAGTTCTTC.